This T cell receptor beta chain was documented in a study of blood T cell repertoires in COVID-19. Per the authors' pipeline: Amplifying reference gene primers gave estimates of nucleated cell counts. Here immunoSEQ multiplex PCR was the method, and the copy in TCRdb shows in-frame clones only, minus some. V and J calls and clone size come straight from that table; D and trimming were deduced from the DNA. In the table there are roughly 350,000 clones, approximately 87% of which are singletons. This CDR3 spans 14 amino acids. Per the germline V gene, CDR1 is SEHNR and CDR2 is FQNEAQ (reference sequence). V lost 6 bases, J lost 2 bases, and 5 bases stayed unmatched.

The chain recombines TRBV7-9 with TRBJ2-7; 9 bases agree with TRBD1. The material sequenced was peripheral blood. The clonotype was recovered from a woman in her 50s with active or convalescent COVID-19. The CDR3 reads CASSFRQGAYEQYF. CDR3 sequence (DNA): TGTGCCAGCAGTTTCCGACAGGGGGCCTACGAGCAGTACTTC. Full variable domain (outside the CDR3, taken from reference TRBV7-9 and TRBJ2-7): DTGVSQNPRHKITKRGQNVTFRCDPISEHNRLYWYRQTLGQGPEFLTYFQNEAQLEKSRLLSDRFSAERPKGSFSTLEIQRTEQGDSAMYLCASSFRQGAYEQYFGPGTRLTVT.